One sample yielded the 15 T cell receptor beta chains listed below, sequenced in a study of shared clonotypes between healthy human individuals (dated by TCRdb to 2018 to 2021). To prepare the library, the immunoSEQ multiplex PCR assay was applied. TCRdb re-hosts the immuneACCESS table, in-frame sequences only. Its copies lack some clones; in the studies checked, an unresolved V gene accounts for under half of them, and the cause for the rest is not known. This sample gives some 2.1 million clones in total; roughly 95% of them show up just once. More than 1.5% of the sample comes from the top ten. For the CD8 naive samples, CD45RO-negative cells were positively selected for CCR7, yielding a CD45RA+CCR7+ population from which TemRA cells were excluded. Sequences were obtained from naive CD8+ T cells from PBMCs. Reading the label with the study, this specimen's cell subset or site is: CD45RA+CCR7+. These receptor sequences come from a man between 18 and 29 years old in good health. Some clones in this sample may be carry-over from other donors' samples.

The chain combines TRBV28 with TRBJ1-2; a possible D gene is TRBD1 (6 bases). Germline assignment: CDR1 MDHEN and CDR2 SYDVKM. Trimming pared 3 bases from V and 6 bases from J, leaving 14 bases between. The CDR3 consists of 14 residues. The CDR3 reads CASSLGRGMDGYTF. In nucleotides, the CDR3 is TGTGCCAGCAGTTTGGGCAGGGGAATGGATGGCTACACCTTC.

The J gene is TRBJ1-2, the V gene TRBV7-8; D is ambiguous. The V end lost 1 base, the J end lost 0 bases, and 9 bases lay between the germline ends. Germline lookup yields CDR1 SGHVS and CDR2 FQNEAQ. This CDR3 region has 15 residues. The CDR3 region has the DNA TGTGCCAGCAGCTTAGGAGGGCGGACTAACTATGGCTACACCTTC. Translation: CASSLGGRTNYGYTF.

Turning to this clone: Within the sample, other DNA sequences also encode this same CDR3. This chain links TRBV27 with TRBJ2-1; 12 nucleotides agree with TRBD2. Germline CDR1 and CDR2: MNHEY and SMNVEV (reference sequence). The CDR3 covers 15 residues. Trimming at V came to 3 bases and at J to 5 bases, leaving 2 bases not matched to a gene. The CDR3 here is CASSFLAGGHNEQFF. CDR3 in DNA: TGTGCCAGCAGTTTCCTAGCGGGAGGGCACAATGAGCAGTTCTTC.

The chain employs TRBV21-1 and TRBJ2-7; the D call TRBD2 from the table was never checked on the DNA. TRBV21-1 represents a pseudogene. The CDR3 loop spans 16 amino acids. The CDR3 loop reads CASSKGSSGSQYEQYF. The CDR3 coding sequence is TGTGCCAGCAGCAAAGGGTCTAGCGGGAGCCAGTACGAGCAGTACTTC.

This clone came up once. This chain links TRBV11-2 with TRBJ2-1; 8 positions agree with TRBD2. Trimming cost V 0 bases and J 7 bases; bases outside gene matches: 14. This CDR3 comprises 18 residues. The germline V gene encodes CDR1 SGHAT and CDR2 FQNNGV. The CDR3 bases are TGTGCCAGCAGCTTAGATTCCCAAATAGCTAGCGGGCCTAATGAGCAGTTCTTC. This sequence encodes CASSLDSQIASGPNEQFF.

CDR3 nucleotides: TGCGCCAGCAGTGAGTCATGGGGGAGCGAGCAGTACTTC. Translated, it gives CASSESWGSEQYF. The V and J genes are TRBV10-1 and TRBJ2-7, with D perhaps matching TRBD1 or TRBD2 (5 bases each). V was shortened by 0 bases and J by 6 bases, with 9 bases between the two germline ends. Per the germline V gene, CDR1 is WNHNN and CDR2 is SYGVQD (reference sequence). This CDR3 region has 13 residues.

The chain uses TRBV14 and TRBJ2-1, with a tentative D call TRBD2 (5 bases). Between the trimmed V and J ends, which lost 0 bases and 8 bases, there was a span of 14 bases. The CDR3 loop spans 15 amino acids. CDR1 is SGHDN, CDR2 FVKESK, per germline. In nucleotides, the CDR3 is TGTGCCAGCAGCCAAGACCTACAGAGGGAGCATGAGCAGTTCTTC. This sequence encodes CASSQDLQREHEQFF. The entire variable domain, with the rest obtained from reference TRBV14 and TRBJ2-1, is as follows: EAGVTQFPSHSVIEKGQTVTLRCDPISGHDNLYWYRRVMGKEIKFLLHFVKESKQDESGMPNNRFLAERTGGTYSTLKVQPAELEDSGVYFCASSQDLQREHEQFFGPGTRLTVL.

V gene TRBV27 combines with J gene TRBJ2-3; no firm D call. The V end lost 10 bases, the J end lost 5 bases, and 19 bases lay between the germline ends. The CDR3 runs to 14 residues. CDR1 and CDR2 from the germline V gene are MNHEY and SMNVEV (reference sequence). CDR3: CATRRTPRRDTQYF. CDR3 nucleotide sequence: TGTGCCACACGAAGGACCCCACGTCGAGATACGCAGTATTTT.

The chain links TRBV6-1 to TRBJ2-3, with 11 nucleotides matching TRBD2. J gave up 4 bases and V 1 base, and 4 bases lay outside the gene matches. Looked up from germline, CDR1 is MNHNS and CDR2 is SASEGT. This CDR3 is built from 16 residues. In DNA form, the CDR3 reads TGTGCCAGCAGTGAAGAGGTAGCGGGGGGGGCAGATACGCAGTATTTT. This codes for CASSEEVAGGADTQYF.

The gene calls are TRBV15 and TRBJ1-1, with 9 bases fitting TRBD1. The junction had 11 bases not matched to a gene; V was cut back by 5 bases and J by 1 base. The CDR3 has 17 residues. CDR1 is LNHNV, CDR2 YYDKDF, per germline (reference sequence). As DNA, the CDR3 is TGTGCCACCAGCTCCAGTCGGGGGACAGGGACGAACACTGAAGCTTTCTTT. It yields the protein CATSSSRGTGTNTEAFF.

The chain employs TRBV25-1 and TRBJ2-7; D unclear. This CDR3 is built from 14 residues. Germline-derived CDR1 and CDR2 are MGHDK and SYGVNS. The V gene lost 5 bases and the J gene lost 0 bases, with 11 bases spanning the gap. This chain's CDR3 is CASSTQGHSYEQYF. CDR3 bases: TGTGCCAGCAGTACACAAGGTCACTCCTACGAGCAGTACTTC.

The chain has TRBV28 and TRBJ2-2; D remains ambiguous. This CDR3 comprises 17 residues. Germline CDR1 is MDHEN and CDR2 is SYDVKM. With 2 bases removed from V and 2 bases from J, the gap between germline ends came to 15 bases. CDR3 in DNA: TGTGCCAGCAGTTTACCCCCCGGTCGGAGCAACACCGGGGAGCTGTTTTTT. Amino acid sequence: CASSLPPGRSNTGELFF. The variable domain in full, with the rest retrieved from reference TRBV28 and TRBJ2-2, is DVKVTQSSRYLVKRTGEKVFLECVQDMDHENMFWYRQDPGLGLRLIYFSYDVKMKEKGDIPEGYSVSREKKERFSLILESASTNQTSMYLCASSLPPGRSNTGELFFGEGSRLTVL.

The V gene is TRBV2, the J gene TRBJ1-5; no clear D gene. The CDR3 loop spans 16 amino acids. The V end was cut by 3 bases, the J end by 0 bases, with 12 bases between. Per the germline V gene, CDR1 is SNHLY and CDR2 is FYNNEI. The CDR3 DNA is TGTGCCAGCAGTGACTTGGAAAGGGCTAGCAATCAGCCCCAGCATTTT. Residues: CASSDLERASNQPQHF.

The chain couples TRBV11-2 to TRBJ2-7; 7 nucleotides align to TRBD1. This CDR3 region has 15 residues. The V gene's germline CDR1 is SGHAT and CDR2 FQNNGV. The ends lost 1 base at V and 5 bases at J; junction bases unmatched: 8. CDR3 bases: TGTGCCAGCAGCTTAGTCGTGACAGGGTTTCACGAGCAGTACTTC. Amino acids: CASSLVVTGFHEQYF.

This chain connects TRBV6-4 to TRBJ2-5, with D perhaps being TRBD1 or TRBD2 (5 bases each). Looked up from germline, CDR1 is MRHNA and CDR2 is SNTAGT. Trimming shortened V by 8 bases and J by 2 bases, and 18 bases separated the two germline ends. The length of the CDR3 is 15 residues. The CDR3 region is CASPGKGPPQETQYF. The CDR3 DNA sequence: TGTGCCAGCCCGGGGAAGGGACCCCCACAAGAGACCCAGTACTTC.